This T cell receptor (beta chain) was recovered during a study of blood T cell repertoires in COVID-19. Turning to the study itself: The cDNA or gDNA used as material had been derived from T cells, B-cell-depleted T cells, or PBMCs.

In the original analysis: Counts of nucleated cells, estimated from reference gene primer amplification, were obtained. Clones were sequenced by immunoSEQ multiplex PCR, and TCRdb holds only the in-frame ones, with some missing. The DNA was the basis for D and trimming; V, J and clone size are from that table. The sample consists of 200,000 to 250,000 clones, around 84% of them appearing once. Material for sequencing was peripheral blood. The clonotype originates from a human donor in a cohort sampled during active COVID-19.

CDR3 protein: CASSPRVENTIYF. The CDR3 DNA reads as TGTGCCAGCAGCCCTCGGGTGGAAAACACCATATATTTT. This chain connects TRBV7-2 to TRBJ1-3, with unresolved D. Looked up from germline, CDR1 is SGHTA and CDR2 is FQGNSA. V lost 5 bases and J 6 bases, leaving 11 bases between the germline ends. There are 13 residues in the CDR3.